Here is one T cell receptor (beta chain) with its context. The antigen remains unidentified. The sample is drawn from a study of cytomegalovirus exposure and HLA in healthy donors. Background on the study: In a previous analysis, about 100 million unique TCR beta sequences were found from some 180 million T cells. Ancestry clustering placed roughly 86% of several hundred genotyped donors in the Caucasian-associated cluster. The study's findings and limits: In a later analysis, donors in an Asian-associated ancestry cluster reportedly had fewer N-insertions in productive TCRs than the cohort mean.

The PCR ran on 60 Vbeta and 13 Jbeta primers. Here immunoSEQ multiplex PCR was the method, and the copy in TCRdb shows in-frame clones only, minus some. The sample includes around 200,000 clones, about 85% seen only once; the top ten take roughly 10%. Trimming took 5 bases from V and 4 from J; bases not matched to a gene: 7. This CDR3 spans 15 amino acids. The germline CDR1 and CDR2 sequences are SEHNR and FQNEAQ (reference sequence). The sequenced material came from PBMCs. The chain links TRBV7-9 to TRBJ2-1, with 8 nucleotides matching TRBD2. This clonotype was sampled from a woman in her fifties or sixties in good health and CMV-seropositive. The CDR3 DNA follows: TGTGCCAGCAGCCCGCCGGGGGGGGCATACAATGAGCAGTTCTTC. Translating gives CASSPPGGAYNEQFF.